These 24 T cell receptor beta chains came from one sample sequenced in a study of CD8+ T cells in alopecia areata. Treatment described: oral pan-JAK inhibitor, 5-10 mg twice daily. Following extraction, RNA underwent reverse transcription to cDNA, which served as the sequencing template. Clones were read by immunoSEQ multiplex PCR, and TCRdb kept only the in-frame ones, dropping some. The sample includes about 120,000 clones, around 56% of them seen just once. Material: CD4+ T cells sorted from blood, obtained at week 4, from a patient treated with tofacitinib. These receptor sequences come from a human donor with alopecia areata.

The sample holds a few counts of this clone. The rearrangement joins TRBV9 to TRBJ1-1, with D hard to call. Per the germline V gene, CDR1 is SGDLS and CDR2 is YYNGEE. Trimming cost V 0 bases and J 1 base, with 7 bases left between them. The CDR3 contains 14 residues. In DNA form, the CDR3 reads TGTGCCAGCAGCGTAGGTGTGGCGAACACTGAAGCTTTCTTT. Translation gives CASSVGVANTEAFF.

The chain combines TRBV4-1 with TRBJ2-1; the D gene is possibly TRBD1 (5 bases). The germline gives CDR1 MGHRA, CDR2 YSYEKL. The length of the CDR3 is 16 residues. V gave up 3 bases and J gave up 3 bases, with 15 bases separating them. CDR3 bases: TGCGCCAGCAGCCACGATGGAACAGGCTTCTACAATGAGCAGTTCTTC. Protein product: CASSHDGTGFYNEQFF.

The rearrangement uses TRBV27 and TRBJ1-5; 7 bases are shared with TRBD1. The V and J ends lost 2 bases and 0 bases, in that order; junction bases with no gene match: 7. The CDR3 length is 17 residues. CDR1 is MNHEY, CDR2 SMNVEV, per germline (reference sequence). CDR3 protein: CASSLVGGTASNQPQHF. The CDR3 DNA reads TGTGCCAGCAGTTTAGTCGGGGGGACAGCTAGCAATCAGCCCCAGCATTTT.

The chain recombines TRBV15 with TRBJ2-3; 9 positions agree with TRBD1. This CDR3 contains 16 residues. After removal of 3 bases from V and 4 bases from J, the junction contained 8 bases not matched to a gene. CDR1 is LNHNV, CDR2 YYDKDF, per germline (reference sequence). The CDR3 DNA reads TGTGCCACCAGCAGGGGCTTGGGACAGGGAGCAGATACGCAGTATTTT. It translates to CATSRGLGQGADTQYF.

The genes are TRBV5-1 and TRBJ2-3; TRBD1 or TRBD2 may be the D gene (5 bases each). Germline CDR1 and CDR2: SGHRS and YFSETQ. This CDR3 spans 15 amino acids. Trimming took off 4 bases at V and 2 bases at J, with 14 bases between the two ends. Here the CDR3 reads CASSGPGTTTDTQYF. DNA for the CDR3: TGCGCCAGCAGCGGTCCCGGGACCACCACAGATACGCAGTATTTT.

The chain joins TRBV5-1 to TRBJ2-7; TRBD1 matches at 7 bases. This CDR3 spans 15 amino acids. CDR1 is SGHRS and CDR2 is YFSETQ in the germline V gene. The J segment lost 4 bases and the V segment lost 4 bases, leaving 11 bases of the junction unmatched. CDR3 amino acids: CASSPTPGQPYEQYF. The CDR3 DNA reads TGCGCCAGCAGCCCTACGCCGGGACAGCCTTACGAGCAGTACTTC.

The rearrangement links TRBV7-9 to TRBJ2-1; 8 bases are shared with TRBD2. With V trimmed by 1 base and J by 4 bases, 6 bases remained unmatched. This CDR3 has 16 residues. Per the germline V gene, CDR1 is SEHNR and CDR2 is FQNEAQ (reference sequence). As DNA, the CDR3 is TGTGCCAGCAGCTTAGAGGCGTTAGCGGGGTACAATGAGCAGTTCTTC. Its translation is CASSLEALAGYNEQFF.

The chain carries TRBV11-1 and TRBJ1-4, with D uncertain. V shed 5 bases and J shed 10 bases, with 17 bases lying between them. The germline V gene has CDR1 SGHAT and CDR2 FQDESV (reference sequence). The CDR3 loop spans 14 amino acids. The CDR3 reads CASSSRAEGGKLFF. In DNA form, the CDR3 reads TGTGCCAGCAGCAGCCGGGCCGAGGGTGGAAAACTGTTTTTT.

Only a few counts were recorded for this clone. This chain links TRBV30 with TRBJ2-7; TRBD1 matches 8 bases. Germline CDR1 is GTSNPN and CDR2 is SVGIG (reference sequence). CDR3 length: 15 residues. V trimming: 4 bases; J trimming: 5 bases; junction bases outside the gene matches: 13. The CDR3 here is CAWTKPGQAFHEQYF. CDR3 DNA sequence: TGTGCCTGGACTAAACCGGGACAGGCTTTCCACGAGCAGTACTTC.

A few counts support this clone. The CDR3 spells CASSDLEGEKLFF. The CDR3 nucleotides are TGTGCCAGTAGCGATCTGGAGGGGGAAAAACTGTTTTTT. J is TRBJ1-4 and V is TRBV19, with D possibly TRBD1 on 5 matching bases. Germline V CDR1 and CDR2: LNHDA, SQIVND (reference sequence). With 6 bases removed from V and 8 bases from J, the gap between germline ends came to 13 bases. The CDR3 sequence is 13 residues long.

This sequence joins TRBV4-2 and TRBJ2-4, with 10 bases aligning to TRBD2. V trimming: 5 bases; J trimming: 0 bases; junction bases outside the gene matches: 4. This CDR3 region has 16 residues. Germline V gene sequence: CDR1 LGHNA, CDR2 YNFKEQ. CDR3 amino acids: CASSVRLAGAKNIQYF. CDR3 bases: TGTGCCAGCAGCGTTAGACTAGCGGGAGCCAAAAACATTCAGTACTTC.

The chain joins TRBV30 to TRBJ2-2; D uncertain. Germline-derived CDR1 and CDR2 are GTSNPN and SVGIG (reference sequence). Trimming took 4 bases from V and 13 from J, leaving 19 bases between them. This CDR3 has 13 residues. The chain's CDR3 is CAWTTNAGRRLFF. The CDR3 DNA reads as TGTGCCTGGACGACGAACGCCGGGCGGCGGCTGTTTTTT.

The chain couples TRBV15 to TRBJ2-1; D might be TRBD2 (5 bases). Germline CDR1 and CDR2: LNHNV and YYDKDF (reference sequence). There are 17 residues in the CDR3. V gave up 0 bases and J gave up 1 base, with 13 bases separating them. DNA for the CDR3: TGTGCCACCAGCAGAGATAAAGCTAGCCTTTCCTACAATGAGCAGTTCTTC. Amino acids: CATSRDKASLSYNEQFF.

This clone occurred a few times. V gene TRBV30 combines with J gene TRBJ2-3; 10 bases are a match to TRBD2. V lost 5 bases to trimming and J lost 2 bases; unmatched junction nucleotides: 4. There are 14 residues in the CDR3. The germline CDR1 and CDR2 sequences are GTSNPN and SVGIG (reference sequence). Written as DNA, the CDR3 is TGTGCCTGGGTCCTAGCGGGAGCCACAGATACGCAGTATTTT. It encodes CAWVLAGATDTQYF. Combining the CDR3 with reference TRBV30 and TRBJ2-3 gives the whole variable domain SQTIHQWPATLVQPVGSPLSLECTVEGTSNPNLYWYRQAAGRGLQLLFYSVGIGQISSEVPQNLSASRPQDRQFILSSKKLLLSDSGFYLCAWVLAGATDTQYFGPGTRLTVL.

The chain joins TRBV30 to TRBJ2-7, with D possibly matching TRBD1 (6 bases). V was pared by 0 bases and J by 4 bases, with 13 bases between. Per the germline V gene, CDR1 is GTSNPN and CDR2 is SVGIG (reference sequence). The CDR3 covers 14 residues. The DNA of the CDR3 is TGTGCCTGGAGTGTTAGGTACAGGGCTTACGAGCAGTACTTC. The encoded protein is CAWSVRYRAYEQYF.

The rearrangement uses TRBV30 and TRBJ1-4; TRBD1 matches 9 bases. The CDR3 length is 15 residues. The ends lost 1 base at V and 7 bases at J; junction bases unmatched: 7. CDR1 and CDR2 (germline): GTSNPN, SVGIG (reference sequence). CDR3 loop: CAWSDPGQGSEKLFF. The DNA of the CDR3 is TGTGCCTGGAGTGATCCGGGACAGGGAAGTGAAAAACTGTTTTTT.

The chain employs TRBV6-5 and TRBJ2-3; 12 nucleotides line up with TRBD2. V trimming: 6 bases; J trimming: 3 bases; junction bases outside the gene matches: 4. The CDR3 contains 15 residues. Germline V CDR1 and CDR2: MNHEY, SVGAGI. This CDR3 is CASRVLAGGTDTQYF. In nucleotides, the CDR3 is TGTGCCAGCAGAGTACTAGCGGGGGGAACAGATACGCAGTATTTT.

With respect to this clone: This sample also contains other DNA sequences that code for the same CDR3. This chain connects TRBV29-1 to TRBJ1-3; D unclear. Germline values: CDR1 SQVTM, CDR2 ANQGSEA. Trimming stripped 5 bases from V and 9 bases from J, with 11 bases between. This CDR3 contains 11 residues. This CDR3 is CSVLQLSTIYF. The CDR3 DNA is TGCAGCGTTTTACAGTTATCCACCATATATTTT.

The rearrangement links TRBV30 to TRBJ2-5; 7 nucleotides agree with TRBD1. The tail of the sequence fits TRBJ2-7 better, so the J call may be wrong. CDR1 and CDR2 from the germline V gene are GTSNPN and SVGIG (reference sequence). CDR3 length: 11 residues. DNA of the CDR3: TGTGCCTGGGGACAGGTCTACGAGCAGTACTTC. It specifies CAWGQVYEQYF.

The chain is built from TRBV7-9 and TRBJ2-3; D might be TRBD2 (5 bases). From germline, CDR1 is SEHNR and CDR2 FQNEAQ (reference sequence). The V end was cut by 5 bases, the J end by 4 bases, with 16 bases between. CDR3 length equals 15 residues. DNA for the CDR3: TGTGCCAGCAGCGTACTAAGCGGACGGGCAGATACGCAGTATTTT. Amino acids: CASSVLSGRADTQYF.

The chain employs TRBV7-2 and TRBJ2-1, with 14 nucleotides matching TRBD2. J lost 10 bases, V lost 5 bases, and 7 bases had no gene match. The CDR3 is made up of 15 amino acids. Germline V gives CDR1 SGHTA, CDR2 FQGNSA. The CDR3 DNA follows: TGTGCCAGCAGCCCGGGACTAGCGGGGGTAAAGGAGCAGTTCTTC. It yields the protein CASSPGLAGVKEQFF.

This clone has only a few counts. V gene TRBV14 combines with J gene TRBJ2-3, with D possibly matching TRBD2 (5 bases). Trimming took 0 bases from V and 5 from J, leaving 9 bases between them. This CDR3 comprises 14 residues. Germline CDR1 reads SGHDN; CDR2 reads FVKESK. The CDR3 loop is CASSQEPRGDTQYF. As DNA, the CDR3 is TGTGCCAGCAGCCAAGAACCCCGGGGAGATACGCAGTATTTT.

This sequence joins TRBV30 and TRBJ2-2; D is undetermined. V lost 0 bases and J 1 base, leaving 9 bases between the germline ends. The CDR3 spans 15 residues. Germline lookup yields CDR1 GTSNPN and CDR2 SVGIG (reference sequence). The CDR3 is CAWSVRGKNTGELFF. The DNA of the CDR3 is TGTGCCTGGAGTGTACGCGGAAAGAACACCGGGGAGCTGTTTTTT.

The rearrangement links TRBV11-2 to TRBJ2-2, with a possible D match to TRBD1 (6 bases). The germline gives CDR1 SGHAT, CDR2 FQNNGV. V was clipped by 4 bases and J by 1 base, with 7 bases between them. The CDR3 consists of 14 residues. CDR3 nucleotides: TGTGCCAGCAGCTGGACAGAGAACACCGGGGAGCTGTTTTTT. Translation gives CASSWTENTGELFF.